This T cell receptor beta chain was recovered during a study of blood T cells in healthy people across ages. Whole-study results and caveats: The long-lived group displayed more naive CD4+ cells, plus higher diversity, than the aged donors did.

CDR3 size: 15 residues. CDR1 is DFQATT, CDR2 SNEGSKA, per germline (reference sequence). Trimming left V 0 bases short and J 5 bases short, with 16 bases between. On this clonotype: As yet, its antigen is unknown.

The second PCR ran about 6 to 12 cycles with a sample-barcoded 5' primer and J-beta primers. TCRdb re-called the 5' RACE reads through MiXCR, storing one row per CDR3 protein. The profile shows fewer than 1,200,000 distinct CDR3 sequences, approximately 25% of them singletons. In addition, the sample was reused for a study of T cells of mothers and their children. Turning to that study: All extracted RNA went into cDNA synthesis, approximately 1.5 ug per 15 ul.

The TCR sequence derives from a girl aged 2 to 9 in good health. The V gene is TRBV20-1, the J gene TRBJ1-2; perhaps TRBD1 as D (5 bases). The sequencing sample was made of blood. The CDR3 sequence: CSARDSRRGVYGYTF. CDR3 DNA: TGCAGTGCTAGAGATTCCAGAAGGGGCGTTTATGGCTACACCTTC.